The 27 T cell receptor beta chains in this list originate from one sample, sequenced in a study of T cells in Graves' hyperthyroidism and ophthalmopathy. TCR beta CDR3 regions were amplified from RNA. The HTBI primer set served for first-round RT-PCR of the TCR CDR3. One entry per CDR3 protein results from TCRdb running MiXCR on the multiplex PCR reads. This sample has fewer than 450,000 distinct CDR3 sequences, with 17% found just once. The sequencing sample was made of blood. The receptor source for this set is a woman aged 25-40 years with Graves' hyperthyroidism that later progressed to Graves' ophthalmopathy.

This clonotype was counted ten times or more. J is TRBJ1-2 and V is TRBV19; the D is unclear. V gave up 6 bases and J gave up 5 bases, with 7 bases separating them. This CDR3 region has 11 residues. The germline gives CDR1 LNHDA, CDR2 SQIVND (reference sequence). The CDR3 DNA is TGTGCCAGTAGCCACCAGTATGGCTACACCTTC. It encodes CASSHQYGYTF.

The chain uses TRBV2 and TRBJ1-2; D possibly corresponds to TRBD1 (6 bases). Germline-derived CDR1 and CDR2 are SNHLY and FYNNEI. V shed 6 bases and J shed 6 bases, with 17 bases lying between them. This CDR3 region has 14 residues. CDR3 region: CASREDSLPDGYTF. CDR3 coding DNA: TGTGCCAGCAGGGAGGACAGCCTACCTGATGGCTACACCTTC.

This chain connects TRBV5-1 to TRBJ2-5, with D hard to call. The CDR3 is 15 amino acids. Germline CDR1 SGHRS, CDR2 YFSETQ. V lost 2 bases and J 5 bases, leaving 16 bases between the germline ends. DNA of the CDR3: TGCGCCAGCAGCTTAATCACCCGGAGCGTTGAGACCCAGTACTTC. This translates into CASSLITRSVETQYF. Complete variable domain (other parts from reference TRBV5-1 and TRBJ2-5): KAGVTQTPRYLIKTRGQQVTLSCSPISGHRSVSWYQQTPGQGLQFLFEYFSETQRNKGNFPGRFSGRQFSNSRSEMNVSTLELGDSALYLCASSLITRSVETQYFGPGTRLLVL.

This clonotype was counted at least ten times. This rearrangement joins TRBV20-1 to TRBJ1-1; no firm D call. This CDR3 has 15 amino acids. V was clipped by 0 bases and J by 0 bases, with 11 bases between them. The germline V gene has CDR1 DFQATT and CDR2 SNEGSKA (reference sequence). CDR3 coding DNA: TGCAGTGCTAGAGATCCTACGGGGATGAACACTGAAGCTTTCTTT. Amino acids: CSARDPTGMNTEAFF.

V usage is TRBV5-6 and J usage is TRBJ1-4; possible D gene TRBD1, 6 bases. Germline V gene lookup returns CDR1 SGHDT and CDR2 YYEEEE. Trimming shortened V by 2 bases and J by 2 bases, and 19 bases separated the two germline ends. This CDR3 has 18 amino acids. CDR3 bases: TGTGCCAGCAGCTTATATGGGACATTAGTGCCGACTAATGAAAAACTGTTTTTT. Translating gives CASSLYGTLVPTNEKLFF.

This clonotype was counted many times. The chain carries TRBV5-1 and TRBJ1-2; D remains ambiguous. V was cut by 0 bases and J by 8 bases, with 8 bases left in between. CDR1 is SGHRS, CDR2 YFSETQ, per germline. The CDR3 has 12 residues. In DNA, the CDR3 is TGCGCCAGCAGCTTGGAGAGAGGGGGCTACACCTTC. This encodes CASSLERGGYTF.

Many counts were recorded for this clonotype. This chain uses TRBV28 with TRBJ1-4; no reliable D call. The V end was cut by 8 bases, the J end by 8 bases, with 15 bases between. The germline V gene encodes CDR1 MDHEN and CDR2 SYDVKM. This CDR3 has 13 amino acids. The chain's CDR3 is CASRRAPTEKLFF. DNA for the CDR3: TGTGCCAGCCGAAGGGCCCCTACAGAAAAACTGTTTTTT.

CDR3 bases: TGTGCCAGTAGCCCGGGACACGAGAACTACGAGCAGTACTTC. Protein sequence: CASSPGHENYEQYF. This sequence joins TRBV19 and TRBJ2-7, with D possibly being TRBD1 (6 bases). V dropped 6 bases and J dropped 3 bases, with 15 bases sitting between them. The CDR3 runs 14 residues. CDR1 is LNHDA, CDR2 SQIVND, per germline (reference sequence).

This chain connects TRBV13 to TRBJ2-3; D is tentatively TRBD1 or TRBD2 (5 bases each). V gave up 5 bases and J gave up 1 base, with 10 bases separating them. There are 14 residues in the CDR3. Germline V lookup: CDR1 PRHDT, CDR2 FYEKMQ (reference sequence). The CDR3 DNA sequence: TGTGCCAGCAGCCAAGGGACGGGCACAGATACGCAGTATTTT. Its protein product is CASSQGTGTDTQYF.

The table lists this clonotype with many counts. The chain recombines TRBV7-8 with TRBJ1-1, with a tentative D call TRBD1 (5 bases). Germline V gene data show CDR1 as SGHVS and CDR2 as FQNEAQ. With 1 base removed from V and 0 bases from J, the gap between germline ends came to 9 bases. CDR3 length: 15 amino acids. CDR3 sequence: CASSLVGHLNTEAFF. The DNA for the CDR3 is TGTGCCAGCAGCTTAGTCGGACACCTGAACACTGAAGCTTTCTTT.

This clonotype came up a few times. J is TRBJ1-5 and V is TRBV20-1; D remains ambiguous. The CDR3 is made up of 13 amino acids. The germline V gene has CDR1 DFQATT and CDR2 SNEGSKA (reference sequence). Trimming stripped 6 bases from V and 4 bases from J, with 13 bases between. This CDR3 is CSALSVPNQPQHF. The CDR3 coding sequence is TGCAGTGCCCTAAGCGTACCGAATCAGCCCCAGCATTTT.

The V gene is TRBV12-3 or TRBV12-4, the J gene TRBJ2-5; a possible D gene is TRBD2 (6 bases). The CDR3 consists of 15 residues. V lost 5 bases and J lost 5, with 18 bases in between. CDR3 residues: CASSPLGGGGETQYF. The CDR3 nucleotides read TGTGCCAGCAGTCCCTTGGGGGGAGGTGGCGAGACCCAGTACTTC.

About this clonotype: An end of the junction differs from the germline gene, which may be a read error. The CDR3 protein is CASRENSGELFF. In DNA, the CDR3 is TGTGCCAGCAGAGAAAACAGCGGGGAGCTGTTTTTT. This chain connects TRBV12-3 or TRBV12-4 to TRBJ2-2, with D unclear. The CDR3 is 12 amino acids.

In this sample, this clonotype turned up a few times. The gene calls are TRBV20-1 and TRBJ2-7, with TRBD2 identical over 13 bases. V was pared by 6 bases and J by 0 bases, with 8 bases of the junction left unmatched. The germline V gene has CDR1 DFQATT and CDR2 SNEGSKA (reference sequence). The CDR3 extends over 16 amino acids. Here the CDR3 DNA reads TGCAGTGCCAAACTAGCGGGAGGGCTCAGCTCCTACGAGCAGTACTTC. Its protein product is CSAKLAGGLSSYEQYF.

At least ten counts were recorded for this clonotype. The junction differs from germline at one of its ends, possibly a read error. The chain is built from TRBV6-1 and TRBJ2-7; TRBD1 agrees at 9 bases. Germline lookup yields CDR1 MNHNS and CDR2 SASEGT. This CDR3 region has 18 residues. The CDR3 loop is CANSEAPRYGQGPYEQYF. In nucleotides, the CDR3 is TGTGCCAACAGTGAAGCGCCCCGGTACGGACAGGGGCCCTACGAGCAGTACTTC.

The chain joins TRBV10-2 to TRBJ2-2; 13 positions agree with TRBD2. The CDR3 covers 16 residues. Germline V CDR1 and CDR2: WSHSY, SAAADI. V was clipped by 7 bases and J by 3 bases; unmatched bases: 5. The CDR3 reads CASTYGLAGDTGELFF. CDR3 sequence (DNA): TGCGCCAGCACCTATGGACTAGCGGGGGACACCGGGGAGCTGTTTTTT.

This clonotype was observed a handful of times. This sequence joins TRBV5-1 and TRBJ2-5; D is undetermined. The CDR3 sequence is 14 residues long. V dropped 0 bases and J dropped 2 bases, with 8 bases sitting between them. Germline-derived CDR1 and CDR2 are SGHRS and YFSETQ. The CDR3 DNA follows: TGCGCCAGCAGCTTGGGGGCTTTACAAGAGACCCAGTACTTC. It encodes CASSLGALQETQYF.

Ten or more counts support this clonotype. The chain is built from TRBV5-4 and TRBJ1-1, with a possible D match to TRBD1 (6 bases). Germline lookup yields CDR1 SGHNT and CDR2 YYREEE (reference sequence). This CDR3 has 15 residues. Trimming stripped 6 bases from V and 1 base from J, with 16 bases between. CDR3 DNA: TGTGCCAGCACGCTCAACCGGGACAAGAACACTGAAGCTTTCTTT. The encoded protein is CASTLNRDKNTEAFF. Drawing the rest from reference TRBV5-4 and TRBJ1-1, the complete variable domain is ETGVTQSPTHLIKTRGQQVTLRCSSQSGHNTVSWYQQALGQGPQFIFQYYREEENGRGNFPPRFSGLQFPNYSSELNVNALELDDSALYLCASTLNRDKNTEAFFGQGTRLTVV.

This clonotype was seen repeatedly, ten times or more. The chain is built from TRBV4-1 and TRBJ2-4; no definite D call. CDR1 and CDR2 from the germline V gene are MGHRA and YSYEKL. Deletions cut 0 bases from V and 4 bases from J, with 10 bases between. There are 15 residues in the CDR3. As DNA, the CDR3 is TGCGCCAGCAGCCAAGATGTGACTGTAAAAAACATTCAGTACTTC. Translated: CASSQDVTVKNIQYF.

On this clonotype itself: A much larger clonotype is one base distant, so this may be a read error. The chain employs TRBV29-1 and TRBJ1-2; 8 bases line up with TRBD1. This CDR3 contains 22 residues. Germline loops: CDR1 SQVTM, CDR2 ANQGSEA. V lost 7 bases and J lost 1; bases outside the gene matches: 32. CDR3 residues: CSALGPPGTGNRPESNNYGYTF. The CDR3 DNA reads as TGCAGCGCATTGGGGCCCCCCGGGACAGGAAATCGCCCCGAGTCTAATAACTATGGCTACACCTTC.

This clonotype came up many times. The rearrangement links TRBV19 to TRBJ2-1; D possibly matches TRBD1 or TRBD2 (5 bases each). Germline CDR1 LNHDA, CDR2 SQIVND (reference sequence). This CDR3 has 15 amino acids. Trimming shortened V by 7 bases and J by 2 bases, and 15 bases separated the two germline ends. CDR3 loop: CASTLQRGTYNEQFF. The CDR3 DNA follows: TGTGCCAGTACCCTCCAGAGGGGTACCTACAATGAGCAGTTCTTC.

This clonotype was counted ten times or more. The V and J genes are TRBV9 and TRBJ2-3, with 8 bases matching TRBD2. CDR3 length equals 16 residues. Per germline, CDR1 SGDLS and CDR2 YYNGEE. The junction had 9 bases not matched to a gene; V was cut back by 4 bases and J by 2 bases. The CDR3 DNA sequence: TGTGCCAGCAGCACCACTAGCGGTTTTAACACAGATACGCAGTATTTT. This sequence encodes CASSTTSGFNTDTQYF.

This clonotype was recorded at least ten times. This chain joins TRBV4-1 and TRBJ1-6; 9 bases line up with TRBD1. CDR3 size: 15 residues. With V trimmed by 3 bases and J by 8 bases, 5 bases remained unmatched. From germline, CDR1 is MGHRA and CDR2 YSYEKL. CDR3 nucleotide sequence: TGCGCCAGCAGCCAGTCGGACAGGGGCTATTCACCCCTCCACTTT. It yields the protein CASSQSDRGYSPLHF.

V and J are TRBV29-1 and TRBJ1-2, with D possibly being TRBD1 (6 bases). Germline assignment: CDR1 SQVTM and CDR2 ANQGSEA. The CDR3 is 13 residues long. Trimming stripped 7 bases from V and 3 bases from J, with 15 bases between. The CDR3 loop reads CSAEQPGDYGYTF. CDR3 coding DNA: TGCAGCGCCGAACAGCCAGGGGACTATGGCTACACCTTC.

This clonotype showed up just a few times. The rearrangement links TRBV4-1 to TRBJ1-2; D is uncertain. CDR3 length: 21 amino acids. CDR1 is MGHRA and CDR2 is YSYEKL in the germline V gene. The V end was cut by 0 bases, the J end by 7 bases, with 33 bases between. CDR3 region: CASSQDPVSFYGYTPESGYTF. For the CDR3, the DNA is TGCGCCAGCAGCCAAGATCCCGTAAGCTTCTATGGCTACACCCCCGAGAGTGGCTACACCTTC.

This clonotype was recorded many times. The chain couples TRBV19 to TRBJ1-5; 7 nucleotides match TRBD1. V shed 6 bases, J shed 0 bases, and the junction held 5 bases outside the gene matches. Looked up from germline, CDR1 is LNHDA and CDR2 is SQIVND (reference sequence). CDR3 length: 15 residues. The CDR3 DNA sequence: TGTGCCAGTAGGGCCCAGGGGGTTAGCAATCAGCCCCAGCATTTT. Its translation: CASRAQGVSNQPQHF. The whole variable domain, filled in from reference TRBV19 and TRBJ1-5, reads DGGITQSPKYLFRKEGQNVTLSCEQNLNHDAMYWYRQDPGQGLRLIYYSQIVNDFQKGDIAEGYSVSREKKESFPLTVTSAQKNPTAFYLCASRAQGVSNQPQHFGDGTRLSIL.

This clonotype appeared many times. In DNA form, the CDR3 reads TGTGCCAGCAGCCACGTGCAGGGGGGCGGGGAGCTGTTTTTT. The encoded protein is CASSHVQGGGELFF. The chain links TRBV7-2 to TRBJ2-2; perhaps TRBD1 as D (7 bases). Germline V CDR1 and CDR2: SGHTA, FQGNSA. The CDR3 contains 14 residues. Deletions cut 5 bases from V and 7 bases from J, with 14 bases between.